This T cell receptor (beta chain) was sequenced during a study of blood T cells in healthy people across ages. The study's findings and limits: The study found TCR beta diversity correlated strongly with naive T cell percentage.

The authors ran a second PCR of roughly 6 to 11 cycles using a sample-barcoded 5' primer and a J-beta primer mix. One entry per CDR3 protein, called by TCRdb with MiXCR from the 5' RACE reads. Among about 780,000 distinct CDR3 sequences, about 42% were seen once, and the ten largest hold less than 20%. Notes on this clonotype: Its antigen remains unidentified.

The CDR3 runs 13 residues. V trimming: 1 base; J trimming: 7 bases; junction bases outside the gene matches: 3. The source is an elderly man in good health. Sequences were obtained from blood. The rearrangement joins TRBV12-3 or TRBV12-4 to TRBJ1-2; 7 bases match TRBD1. Here the CDR3 DNA reads TGTGCCAGCAGTTTAGGGGGGACAGTTGGCTACACCTTC. It is translated as CASSLGGTVGYTF.